This is a list of T cell receptor beta chains from one sample in a study of T cell responses to AZD1222 COVID-19 vaccine. The method was immunoSEQ multiplex PCR; TCRdb's version includes in-frame clones alone and lacks a portion of them. The sample lists about 110,000 clones; 90% were seen once. The starting material was peripheral blood, obtained on day 0 of AZD1222 vaccination. These TCRs come from an adult in good health. The CDR3 runs from the conserved cysteine through the conserved F or W. The D gene is left open where the match is weak. Some rows have no size entry. The others give once, few or many, or a class for an expanded clone.

v_call,j_call,clone_size,d_call,cdr3_nt,cdr3_aa
TRBV6-5,TRBJ2-7,-,-,TGTGCCAGCAGGTCCACAGGATTCTACGAGCAGTACTTC,CASRSTGFYEQYF
TRBV9,TRBJ1-2,-,TRBD1,TGTGCCAGCAGCCCGGGACAGGACAACTATGGCTACACCTTC,CASSPGQDNYGYTF
TRBV5-6,TRBJ2-6,-,TRBD1,TGTGCCAGCAGCTCCTACGACAGGGTAAAGTCGTCCGGGGCCAACGTCCTGACTTTC,CASSSYDRVKSSGANVLTF
TRBV6-5,TRBJ1-2,-,-,TGTGCCAGCAAATTACAATCGGCAGTTAACTATGGCTACACCTTC,CASKLQSAVNYGYTF
TRBV5-1,TRBJ1-2,-,TRBD1,TGCGCCAGCAGCCTAAGGACAGGGGAGGTCTACGGCTACACCTTC,CASSLRTGEVYGYTF
TRBV15,TRBJ2-7,-,-,TGTGCCACCAGCAGAGACAGGGCTCGCTACGAGCAGTACTTC,CATSRDRARYEQYF
TRBV5-1,TRBJ1-4,-,-,TGCGCCAGCAGCTTGGCAGGGATTAATGAAAAACTGTTTTTT,CASSLAGINEKLFF
TRBV19,TRBJ1-3,few,-,TGTGCCAGTAGTATCGGGGATTCGGCTGGAAACACCATATATTTT,CASSIGDSAGNTIYF
TRBV2,TRBJ1-5,-,TRBD1,TGTGCCAGCAGTCATGAACAGGGGGCCAATCAGCCCCAGCATTTT,CASSHEQGANQPQHF
TRBV23-1,TRBJ2-7,-,TRBD2,TGCGCCAGCAGTCTCCTAGCGGGAGGGCCTGACGAGCAGTACTTC,CASSLLAGGPDEQYF
TRBV19,TRBJ1-5,-,TRBD1,TGTGCCAGTACCTCACGCGGGACAGGCAATCAGCCCCAGCATTTT,CASTSRGTGNQPQHF
TRBV12-3/TRBV12-4,TRBJ1-2,-,TRBD1,TGTGCCAGCAGCACAGGGGGCCATGGCTACACCTTC,CASSTGGHGYTF
TRBV19,TRBJ2-2,-,TRBD1,TGTGCCAGTCTTCCGGGACAGGCCACCTCCGGGGAGCTGTTTTTT,CASLPGQATSGELFF
TRBV18,TRBJ1-1,-,TRBD1,TGTGCCAGCTCACAGGACAGGGTGGCTTTCTTT,CASSQDRVAFF
TRBV28,TRBJ2-3,-,TRBD1,TGTGCCAGCAGTTCAGGACAGGCCTATACGAATACGCAGTATTTT,CASSSGQAYTNTQYF
TRBV6-5,TRBJ1-1,-,-,TGTGCCAGCAGCCGGGACGGGGAGATGGTTAGAGCTTTCTTT,CASSRDGEMVRAFF
TRBV28,TRBJ2-3,-,-,TGTGCCAGCAGTTTATCCGGCAATACGCAGTATTTT,CASSLSGNTQYF
TRBV6-2/TRBV6-3,TRBJ2-7,-,-,TGTGCCAGCAGTTACTTTGGCAGCCCCTACGAGCAGTACTTC,CASSYFGSPYEQYF
TRBV5-1,TRBJ2-7,-,-,TGCGCCAGCAGCTCCAGTCCGTCCGGGAGCTACGAGCAGTACTTC,CASSSSPSGSYEQYF
TRBV27,TRBJ2-3,-,-,TGTGCCAGCAGTTTAGCGGTTAGCACAGATACGCAGTATTTT,CASSLAVSTDTQYF
TRBV20-1,TRBJ2-7,few,TRBD2,TGCAGTGCTAGTCCTAGCGGGAGGCTCCCCGTCTACGAGCAGTACTTC,CSASPSGRLPVYEQYF
TRBV9,TRBJ2-2,once,TRBD2,TGTGCCAGCAGCGCGGGACTAGCGGGAGGGGGAAACACCGGGGAGCTGTTTTTT,CASSAGLAGGGNTGELFF
TRBV27,TRBJ2-1,once,-,TGTGCCAGCAGTTTAAGCCGAGGGCCCCCTCATGAGCAGTTCTTC,CASSLSRGPPHEQFF
TRBV9,TRBJ1-2,-,-,TGTGCCAGCAGCGTAGGAGGGGAAATATCTAACTATGGCTACACCTTC,CASSVGGEISNYGYTF
TRBV19,TRBJ2-3,-,TRBD2,TGTGCCAGTACCACCTTATTAGCGGGAGGTTTAGATACGCAGTATTTT,CASTTLLAGGLDTQYF
TRBV18,TRBJ2-2,-,-,TGTGCCAGCTCACCATTCTTTTACACTGACGACACCGGGGAGCTGTTTTTT,CASSPFFYTDDTGELFF
TRBV6-6,TRBJ2-1,-,TRBD2,TGTGCCAGCCTCAGGGGACTAGCGGTCAATGAGCAGTTCTTC,CASLRGLAVNEQFF
TRBV30,TRBJ1-4,-,-,TGTGCCTGGAGCTTGGACCGACCAGAAAAACTGTTTTTT,CAWSLDRPEKLFF
TRBV4-1,TRBJ1-5,-,TRBD1,TGCGCCAGCAGCCCAGGGGGCGATGGGCAGGGCAGGACTCAGCCCCAGCATTTT,CASSPGGDGQGRTQPQHF
TRBV19,TRBJ2-5,-,-,TGTGCCAGTAGTCCCCGTGAAGAAGAGACCCAGTACTTC,CASSPREEETQYF
TRBV3-1/TRBV3-2,TRBJ1-5,-,-,TGTGCCAGCAGCTGGGGGACAAGCAATCAGCCCCAGCATTTT,CASSWGTSNQPQHF
TRBV7-2,TRBJ2-7,once,TRBD1,TGTGCCAGCAGCAAGAACCCGGGACAGGGGTCCGAGCAGTACTTC,CASSKNPGQGSEQYF
TRBV13,TRBJ2-7,-,-,TGTGCCAGCAGCTTAGGCCCCGGGACGGGATCCTCCTACGAGCAGTACTTC,CASSLGPGTGSSYEQYF
TRBV7-3,TRBJ1-1,-,TRBD1,TGTGCCAGCAGTCTACAGACAGGGGGCGAAGCTTTCTTT,CASSLQTGGEAFF
TRBV7-6,TRBJ1-1,-,TRBD1,TGTGCCAGCAGCTTACGGGACAGGGGAAGCACTGAAGCTTTCTTT,CASSLRDRGSTEAFF
TRBV5-1,TRBJ2-3,once,TRBD1,TGCGCCAGCAGCGCCGGGACAGGGGCCCCTTGGGATACGCAGTATTTT,CASSAGTGAPWDTQYF
TRBV4-2,TRBJ1-5,-,-,TGTGCCAGCAGCCATCTCGCGCAGGGCGATCAGCCCCAGCATTTT,CASSHLAQGDQPQHF
TRBV10-1,TRBJ2-2,-,-,TGCGCCAGCAGTGATCACACCGGGGAGCTGTTTTTT,CASSDHTGELFF
TRBV7-3,TRBJ2-1,once,TRBD2,TGTGCCAGCAGCTCTAGCGGGTCTAACTACAATGAGCAGTTCTTC,CASSSSGSNYNEQFF
TRBV6-5,TRBJ2-7,-,-,TGTGCCAGCAGTTCCGGGACTCTCGAGCAGTACTTC,CASSSGTLEQYF
TRBV30,TRBJ2-7,-,TRBD1,TGTGCCTGGAGTGGTGGGGACAGGGGCAAGTACGAGCAGTACTTC,CAWSGGDRGKYEQYF
TRBV10-1,TRBJ2-7,-,TRBD1,TGCGCCAGCAGTTCGGGACAGGGGTTCTACGAGCAGTACTTC,CASSSGQGFYEQYF